These 3 T cell receptor beta chains originate from one sample sequenced in a study of vaccination and CD4 T cells after COVID-19. What these receptors recognize is not known. Indicated treatment: approximately nine-day PBMC culture with coronavirus spike peptide pools or control peptides (ViraFEST assay). Cultured CD4+ T-cell DNA underwent Oncomine TCR Beta short-read sequencing. TCRdb reanalysed the PCR reads using MiXCR and keeps one entry per CDR3 protein. The sample includes fewer than 20,000 distinct CDR3 sequences, approximately 52% of them seen just once. Sequenced material: CD4+ T cells from blood, cultured in vitro. The receptors here all came from a human donor who had recovered from COVID-19.

CDR3 sequence (DNA): TGTGCCAGCAGCCCTGGGGGCCTTTATGGCTACACCTTC. Translated: CASSPGGLYGYTF. This sequence joins TRBV5-4 and TRBJ1-2; TRBD1 might be the D (6 bases). Germline V gives CDR1 SGHNT, CDR2 YYREEE (reference sequence). V was trimmed by 4 bases and J by 5 bases, leaving 12 bases between them. The CDR3 runs to 13 residues. The full variable domain, completed using reference TRBV5-4 and TRBJ1-2, is ETGVTQSPTHLIKTRGQQVTLRCSSQSGHNTVSWYQQALGQGPQFIFQYYREEENGRGNFPPRFSGLQFPNYSSELNVNALELDDSALYLCASSPGGLYGYTFGSGTRLTVV.

This chain connects TRBV6-1 to TRBJ2-2, with 13 bases matching TRBD2. This CDR3 has 19 amino acids. The V gene end was trimmed by 7 bases and the J gene end by 5 bases; junction bases not matched to a gene: 16. CDR1 MNHNS and CDR2 SASEGT come from the germline V gene. The CDR3 DNA sequence: TGTGCCAGCACCGTACCGGACGGACTAGCGGGAGCGGTAACCGGGGAGCTGTTTTTT. Translating it yields CASTVPDGLAGAVTGELFF.

The rearrangement joins TRBV6-1 to TRBJ2-5; 10 bases line up with TRBD2. With 5 bases clipped from V and 5 bases from J, the junction kept 14 bases outside the gene matches. Germline CDR1 reads MNHNS; CDR2 reads SASEGT. The CDR3 is 17 amino acids. The CDR3 reads CASSKTSGKTIEETQYF. CDR3 DNA: TGTGCCAGCAGTAAAACTAGCGGGAAAACTATTGAGGAGACCCAGTACTTC.